One sample yielded the 6 T cell receptor beta chains listed below, sequenced in a study of vaccination effects on CD4 cells after COVID-19. Their antigens remain unidentified. The repertoire was sequenced with immunoSEQ multiplex PCR; TCRdb's copy has only in-frame clones and lacks some. The sample has 74,000 or so clones, 80% seen once. Pools of viral peptides were used by the ViraFEST assay to expand antigen-specific CD4+ T cells ahead of sequencing. Following a roughly 9-day culture, CD4+ T cells were purified. Prior SARS-CoV-2 infection was absent in the vaccine recipients, as shown by negative nucleocapsid antibodies. The source material was CD4+ T cells from PBMCs cultured with SARS-CoV-2 spike peptides, sampled before COVID-19 vaccination. The receptors were gathered from a human donor who received a COVID-19 vaccine.

The chain recombines TRBV7-2 with TRBJ1-5, with D unresolved. Germline V gene data show CDR1 as SGHTA and CDR2 as FQGNSA. V was cut by 2 bases and J by 3 bases, with 17 bases left in between. The CDR3 runs to 17 residues. As DNA, the CDR3 is TGTGCCAGCAGCTTACGAACTGATAGGGTAAACAATCAGCCCCAGCATTTT. This gives the protein CASSLRTDRVNNQPQHF. Using reference TRBV7-2 and TRBJ1-5 for the parts outside the CDR3, the full variable domain is GAGVSQSPSNKVTEKGKDVELRCDPISGHTALYWYRQSLGQGLEFLIYFQGNSAPDKSGLPSDRFSAERTGGSVSTLTIQRTQQEDSAVYLCASSLRTDRVNNQPQHFGDGTRLSIL.

This rearrangement joins TRBV14 to TRBJ2-5; D unresolved. V dropped 1 base and J dropped 7 bases, with 4 bases sitting between them. Germline-derived CDR1 and CDR2 are SGHDN and FVKESK. The length of the CDR3 is 11 residues. The CDR3 here is CASSQGVTQYF. The CDR3 nucleotides are TGTGCCAGCAGCCAAGGAGTGACCCAGTACTTC.

The V and J genes are TRBV28 and TRBJ2-3; D is perhaps TRBD1 (6 bases). V was clipped by 5 bases and J by 3 bases, with 12 bases between them. CDR3 size: 14 residues. Germline CDR1 MDHEN, CDR2 SYDVKM. The CDR3 loop reads CASSVQQGTDTQYF. The DNA for the CDR3 is TGTGCCAGCAGTGTCCAACAGGGAACAGATACGCAGTATTTT.

The chain links TRBV7-2 to TRBJ2-3; 10 bases align to TRBD2. Per germline, CDR1 SGHTA and CDR2 FQGNSA. V lost 5 bases and J lost 9; bases outside the gene matches: 8. The CDR3 is 14 amino acids. CDR3 DNA sequence: TGTGCCAGCAGCCTGCAAGAAGCGGGGGGGACGCAGTATTTT. Translating it yields CASSLQEAGGTQYF.

The J gene is TRBJ1-1, the V gene TRBV6-5, with D unresolved. V lost 7 bases and J 3 bases, leaving 18 bases between the germline ends. The CDR3 spans 15 residues. The V gene's germline CDR1 is MNHEY and CDR2 SVGAGI. In nucleotides, the CDR3 is TGTGCCAGCACCCTAAGTAGGGTCCTCGACACTGAAGCTTTCTTT. The encoded protein is CASTLSRVLDTEAFF.

This chain's CDR3 is CAWSRTDITDTQYF. The CDR3 nucleotides are TGTGCCTGGAGTAGGACCGACATCACAGATACGCAGTATTTT. The chain is built from TRBV30 and TRBJ2-3; no clear D gene. V lost 2 bases, J lost 2 bases, and 11 bases lay in between. CDR1 GTSNPN and CDR2 SVGIG come from the germline V gene (reference sequence). This CDR3 spans 14 amino acids.